A selection of T cell receptor beta chains follows, all from one sample in a study of shared clonotypes between healthy human individuals. The assay was immunoSEQ multiplex PCR, and TCRdb's table has in-frame clones only and misses some. The data contain a few hundred thousand clones, less than 85% of them singletons. Sequencing input: memory CD4+ T cells sorted from blood. The receptors here all came from a man in his thirties or forties in good health. Both conserved end residues are part of each CDR3. A D gene is named only where the DNA matches it firmly. The listing skips clone size in some rows; elsewhere it reads once, few, many or a size class.

TRBV18	TRBJ1-5	-	few	CASSRGLRNQPQHF	TGTGCCAGCTCACGAGGACTACGGAATCAGCCCCAGCATTTT
TRBV29-1	TRBJ2-7	-	-	CSVEDLMGAATGEQYF	TGCAGCGTTGAAGATCTTATGGGCGCCGCTACGGGCGAGCAGTACTTC
TRBV7-2	TRBJ2-7	TRBD2	-	CASSLGTRNEQYF	TGTGCCAGCAGCTTGGGGACTAGAAACGAGCAGTACTTC
TRBV7-2	TRBJ2-5	TRBD1	-	CASSPTGNQETQYF	TGTGCCAGCAGCCCGACAGGGAACCAAGAGACCCAGTACTTC
TRBV19	TRBJ2-3	TRBD2	-	CATSGRGSTDTQYF	TGTGCTACTAGCGGGAGAGGGAGCACAGATACGCAGTATTTT
TRBV5-4	TRBJ2-1	TRBD1	-	CASSLKTGGGNEQFF	TGTGCCAGCAGCCTTAAGACAGGGGGCGGGAATGAGCAGTTCTTC
TRBV6-6	TRBJ2-1	TRBD1	-	CASSLKWTGYNEQFF	TGTGCCAGCAGCCTGAAGTGGACAGGCTACAATGAGCAGTTCTTC
TRBV19	TRBJ2-7	-	-	CASSIAGYSYEQYF	TGTGCCAGTAGTATAGCGGGTTACTCCTACGAGCAGTACTTC
TRBV28	TRBJ1-1	TRBD1	-	CASSSHGTVGVTEAFF	TGTGCCAGCAGCTCCCACGGGACAGTAGGAGTCACTGAAGCTTTCTTT
TRBV7-9	TRBJ1-6	TRBD1	-	CASRKQGASNSPLHF	TGTGCCAGCAGAAAACAGGGGGCGTCTAATTCACCCCTCCACTTT
TRBV7-9	TRBJ2-6	-	many	CASSPFRHSGANVLTF	TGTGCCAGCAGCCCATTTCGGCACTCTGGGGCCAACGTCCTGACTTTC
TRBV13	TRBJ1-4	-	once	CASSLRPISGGTNEKLFF	TGTGCCAGCAGCCTGCGCCCCATTTCGGGGGGAACTAATGAAAAACTGTTTTTT
TRBV6-6	TRBJ2-7	TRBD1	few	CASTRDRSYEQYF	TGTGCCAGCACCCGGGACAGATCCTACGAGCAGTACTTC
TRBV9	TRBJ2-5	TRBD2	once	CASSFSGRSETQYF	TGTGCCAGCAGCTTTAGCGGGAGGAGTGAGACCCAGTACTTC
TRBV11-2	TRBJ1-6	-	-	CASSLRPGGSYNSPLHF	TGTGCCAGCAGCTTACGGCCCGGGGGCTCCTATAATTCACCCCTCCACTTT
TRBV5-1	TRBJ1-2	TRBD1	-	CASSSGTGHYGYTF	TGCGCCAGCAGCTCCGGGACAGGGCACTATGGCTACACCTTC
TRBV7-2	TRBJ2-7	TRBD1	-	CASSSLNRDRDYEQYF	TGTGCCAGTAGCTCGTTAAACCGGGACAGGGACTACGAGCAGTACTTC
TRBV7-2	TRBJ1-5	-	-	CASSSVRGNQPQHF	TGTGCCAGCAGTTCTGTCCGGGGCAATCAGCCCCAGCATTTT
TRBV7-2	TRBJ2-1	-	-	CASSLAGATYNEQFF	TGTGCCAGCAGCTTAGCTGGTGCAACCTACAATGAGCAGTTCTTC
TRBV11-2	TRBJ1-1	TRBD1	-	CASSLGDREAFF	TGTGCCAGCAGCTTGGGGGACAGAGAAGCTTTCTTT
TRBV10-1	TRBJ1-4	-	-	CASSGSGTGEEKLFF	TGCGCCAGCAGTGGATCCGGGACGGGAGAGGAAAAACTGTTTTTT
TRBV11-3	TRBJ2-1	TRBD1	-	CASSPGQGGKQFF	TGTGCCAGCAGCCCGGGACAGGGAGGGAAGCAGTTCTTC
TRBV7-9	TRBJ1-1	-	-	CASSVEEEAFF	TGTGCCAGCAGCGTGGAAGAGGAAGCTTTCTTT
TRBV19	TRBJ1-5	TRBD1	-	CASQLTGASNQPQHF	TGTGCCAGTCAATTAACAGGGGCTAGCAATCAGCCCCAGCATTTT
TRBV7-2	TRBJ2-7	-	-	CASSSGGRREIREEQYF	TGTGCCAGCAGCTCAGGGGGGAGGCGGGAGATCAGGGAGGAGCAGTACTTC
TRBV19	TRBJ2-5	-	-	CASTAGALGTQYF	TGTGCCAGTACGGCAGGGGCCCTAGGGACCCAGTACTTC
TRBV7-2	TRBJ2-3	-	-	CASSLGQKLSTDTQYF	TGTGCCAGCAGCTTAGGTCAGAAGTTAAGCACAGATACGCAGTATTTT
TRBV2	TRBJ1-1	-	-	CARSLMGFGSTEAFF	TGTGCCAGGAGCTTAATGGGGTTTGGTAGCACTGAAGCTTTCTTT
TRBV29-1	TRBJ2-7	-	-	CSVVSGIFRYEQYF	TGCAGCGTTGTATCAGGGATCTTTCGATACGAGCAGTACTTC
TRBV25-1	TRBJ2-1	-	-	CASSSGRGQFF	TGTGCCAGCAGTTCTGGTCGTGGGCAGTTCTTC
TRBV4-3	TRBJ1-3	-	once	CASSQEQRSGNTIYF	TGCGCCAGCAGCCAAGAACAGCGATCTGGAAACACCATATATTTT
TRBV5-4	TRBJ2-7	TRBD2	-	CASSLGTSGRTSYEQYF	TGTGCCAGCAGCTTAGGGACTAGCGGGAGGACCTCCTACGAGCAGTACTTC
TRBV28	TRBJ1-3	-	few	CASSLWGDSGNTIYF	TGTGCCAGCAGTTTGTGGGGGGACTCTGGAAACACCATATATTTT
TRBV28	TRBJ2-1	TRBD1	-	CASLTGGYNEQFF	TGTGCCAGCCTGACAGGGGGCTACAATGAGCAGTTCTTC
TRBV11-1	TRBJ2-1	TRBD2	-	CASSLAPTQKREGWNEQFF	TGTGCCAGCAGCTTAGCCCCTACCCAAAAGCGGGAGGGTTGGAATGAGCAGTTCTTC
TRBV5-1	TRBJ1-3	-	-	CASSPRVALDSGNTIYF	TGCGCCAGCAGCCCCAGGGTAGCCCTCGACTCTGGAAACACCATATATTTT
TRBV4-1	TRBJ1-1	TRBD1	-	CASSQSGTGVNTEAFF	TGCGCCAGCAGCCAATCGGGGACAGGGGTGAACACTGAAGCTTTCTTT
TRBV7-8	TRBJ2-2	-	-	CASSPYNTGELFF	TGTGCCAGCAGCCCATATAACACCGGGGAGCTGTTTTTT
TRBV28	TRBJ2-5	-	-	CASSLRLLEGETQYF	TGTGCCAGCAGTTTAAGGCTCCTCGAGGGAGAGACCCAGTACTTC
TRBV2	TRBJ2-2	-	-	CARTRGTGELFF	TGTGCCAGAACAAGGGGTACCGGGGAGCTGTTTTTT
TRBV28	TRBJ2-7	-	few	CASSSVGKQYF	TGTGCCAGCAGTTCTGTCGGGAAGCAGTACTTC
TRBV30	TRBJ2-2	-	-	CAWIGDFNTGELFF	TGTGCCTGGATCGGAGACTTCAACACCGGGGAGCTGTTTTTT
TRBV19	TRBJ1-4	-	-	CASIPSGVATTNEKLFF	TGTGCCAGTATTCCCAGTGGGGTGGCGACAACTAATGAAAAACTGTTTTTT
TRBV10-3	TRBJ2-5	-	few	CAISEQIRDEHYF	TGTGCCATCAGTGAGCAGATCCGGGACGAGCACTACTTC
TRBV25-1	TRBJ2-7	-	-	CASSPDTLAYEQYF	TGTGCCAGCAGTCCCGACACGCTGGCCTACGAGCAGTACTTC
TRBV18	TRBJ2-5	-	-	CASSPRRETQYF	TGTGCCAGCTCACCCCGGAGGGAGACCCAGTACTTC
TRBV11-2	TRBJ2-3	-	-	CASSLVPTDTQYF	TGTGCCAGCAGCTTGGTTCCAACAGATACGCAGTATTTT
TRBV4-3	TRBJ1-5	TRBD1	-	CASSQRQGGQPQHF	TGCGCCAGCAGCCAACGACAGGGCGGCCAGCCCCAGCATTTT
TRBV15	TRBJ2-5	-	-	CATSRDFQETQYF	TGTGCCACCAGCAGAGATTTCCAAGAGACCCAGTACTTC
TRBV5-3	TRBJ2-3	-	-	CARSPTCGSTDTQYF	TGTGCCAGAAGCCCCACTTGCGGGAGCACAGATACGCAGTATTTT
TRBV7-9	TRBJ1-5	-	-	CASSLTGLNQPQHF	TGTGCCAGCAGCTTAACGGGGCTCAATCAGCCCCAGCATTTT
TRBV5-6	TRBJ2-3	TRBD2	-	CASSFGLAGADTQYF	TGTGCCAGCAGCTTTGGACTAGCGGGAGCTGATACGCAGTATTTT
TRBV6-1	TRBJ1-1	-	-	CASRRQPEDTEAFF	TGTGCCAGCAGGCGACAACCGGAGGACACTGAAGCTTTCTTT
TRBV5-1	TRBJ2-3	TRBD2	-	CASSPSSGADTQYF	TGCGCCAGCAGCCCCTCCAGCGGGGCAGATACGCAGTATTTT
TRBV28	TRBJ2-3	TRBD2	-	CASRGAGLAGETDTQYF	TGTGCCAGCAGAGGCGCTGGACTAGCGGGAGAGACAGATACGCAGTATTTT